What follows are 15 T cell receptor beta chains derived from one specimen sequenced in a study of T-cell reconstitution after alpha-beta-depleted transplantation in children. This sample's TCRbeta library carried unique molecular identifier barcodes. From the PCR reads, TCRdb called clonotypes with MiXCR, one entry per CDR3 protein. The sample gives 400,000 to 500,000 distinct CDR3 sequences, approximately 11% of which show up once; 4.5% to 7% is in the top ten. Sample: PBMCs from the stem cell graft donor, taken from the stem cell graft. The receptors stem from a human donor who donated a stem cell graft to a child with acute myeloid leukemia.

This clonotype showed up many times. The rearrangement links TRBV28 to TRBJ1-2; maybe TRBD1 (5 bases). CDR1 is MDHEN and CDR2 is SYDVKM in the germline V gene. Deletions cut 8 bases from V and 4 bases from J, with 20 bases between. The CDR3 length is 15 residues. CDR3 amino acids: CASLLGPDTGYGYTF. CDR3 coding DNA: TGTGCCAGCCTTTTGGGGCCGGATACTGGCTATGGCTACACCTTC.

Concerning this clonotype: A much larger clone differs from this one at a single base, so this may be a read error. V and J are TRBV10-3 and TRBJ2-1, with D perhaps assigned TRBD1 or TRBD2 (6 bases each). V was shortened by 8 bases and J by 1 base, with 15 bases between the two germline ends. Germline-derived CDR1 and CDR2 are ENHRY and SYGVKD. This CDR3 has 15 residues. Here the CDR3 reads CAIRGGGDSYNEQFF. In DNA, the CDR3 is TGTGCCATCCGTGGGGGCGGGGATTCCTACAATGAGCAGTTCTTC.

This clonotype was counted ten times or more. The chain is built from TRBV18 and TRBJ1-1; 10 bases align to TRBD1. The trim removed 3 bases at V and 4 bases at J, leaving 2 bases unmatched. CDR3 length equals 14 residues. Germline values: CDR1 KGHSH, CDR2 LQKENI. The DNA for the CDR3 is TGTGCCAGCTCACCCGGACAGGGGGGCACTGAAGCTTTCTTT. Protein sequence: CASSPGQGGTEAFF.

In this sample, this clonotype turned up a few times. This sequence joins TRBV4-1 and TRBJ2-7; D ambiguous. The CDR3 runs 13 residues. Trimming removed 2 bases from V and 4 bases from J, with 9 bases in between. Germline V gene lookup returns CDR1 MGHRA and CDR2 YSYEKL. The chain's CDR3 is CASSQPGEYEQYF. DNA of the CDR3: TGCGCCAGCAGCCAACCCGGAGAGTACGAGCAGTACTTC.

This chain connects TRBV5-1 to TRBJ2-3, with 9 bases matching TRBD2. V dropped 0 bases and J dropped 5; count of bases not matched to a gene: 4. There are 15 residues in the CDR3. Per the germline V gene, CDR1 is SGHRS and CDR2 is YFSETQ. CDR3 DNA: TGCGCCAGCAGCTTGGGGCTAGCGGGGAAAGATACGCAGTATTTT. It codes for CASSLGLAGKDTQYF.

This clonotype showed up just a few times. V usage is TRBV6-1 and J usage is TRBJ2-4, with TRBD1 matching 8 bases. CDR1 and CDR2 from the germline V gene are MNHNS and SASEGT. This CDR3 region has 16 residues. Unmatched junction bases numbered 15, after V lost 2 bases and J lost 12 bases. The CDR3 spells CASSERLDRAMGDQYF. DNA for the CDR3: TGTGCCAGCAGTGAAAGGCTGGACAGGGCCATGGGGGATCAGTACTTC.

In this sample, this clonotype turned up many times. The chain uses TRBV20-1 and TRBJ2-3; 14 bases agree with TRBD2. Germline assignment: CDR1 DFQATT and CDR2 SNEGSKA (reference sequence). This CDR3 is 15 amino acids long. Unmatched junction bases numbered 1, after V lost 0 bases and J lost 5 bases. The chain's CDR3 is CSARDGTSGRDTQYF. The CDR3 DNA reads as TGCAGTGCTAGAGATGGGACTAGCGGGAGAGATACGCAGTATTTT.

The rearrangement links TRBV30 to TRBJ2-4, with D maybe TRBD2 (6 bases). CDR3 size: 15 residues. The V and J ends lost 3 bases and 9 bases respectively, with 21 bases between them. Germline assignment: CDR1 GTSNPN and CDR2 SVGIG (reference sequence). The CDR3 DNA reads as TGTGCCTGGAGCCCCAAGGGAGGCCCGGGTGGCATTCAGTACTTC. It specifies CAWSPKGGPGGIQYF.

This clonotype was counted only a few times. The rearrangement joins TRBV10-3 to TRBJ1-3; D is unclear. Per the germline V gene, CDR1 is ENHRY and CDR2 is SYGVKD. Trimming pared 7 bases from V and 2 bases from J, leaving 6 bases between. The CDR3 is 12 amino acids. The CDR3 is CAIKEAGNTIYF. CDR3 nucleotide sequence: TGTGCCATCAAAGAAGCTGGAAACACCATATATTTT.

This clonotype has ten or more counts. The chain recombines TRBV5-1 with TRBJ2-3; 7 positions match TRBD1. Germline V gene lookup returns CDR1 SGHRS and CDR2 YFSETQ. The CDR3 runs to 16 residues. V dropped 2 bases and J dropped 4; count of bases not matched to a gene: 10. This chain's CDR3 is CASSLEMTGRADTQYF. The CDR3 DNA follows: TGCGCCAGCAGCTTAGAAATGACAGGGCGTGCAGATACGCAGTATTTT.

This clonotype was picked up many times. This chain uses TRBV7-8 with TRBJ2-3, with D unresolved. Germline loops: CDR1 SGHVS, CDR2 FQNEAQ. The CDR3 sequence is 17 residues long. The V gene lost 1 base and the J gene lost 5 bases, with 19 bases spanning the gap. The CDR3 DNA sequence: TGTGCCAGCAGCTTAGTTCCTTGGGGAAGTGCCGGAGATACGCAGTATTTT. This codes for CASSLVPWGSAGDTQYF.

The chain joins TRBV7-2 to TRBJ2-5, with D hard to call. The germline CDR1 and CDR2 sequences are SGHTA and FQGNSA. Deletions cut 7 bases from V and 1 base from J, with 16 bases between. The CDR3 consists of 15 residues. The chain's CDR3 is CASTQNPGAQETQYF. CDR3 in DNA: TGTGCCAGCACTCAAAACCCCGGAGCCCAAGAGACCCAGTACTTC.

In this sample, this clonotype turned up many times. CDR3 residues: CASSHALGEQFF. DNA for the CDR3: TGTGCCAGCAGTCACGCTCTAGGGGAGCAGTTCTTC. The genes are TRBV25-1 and TRBJ2-1; D gene ambiguous. Germline V gene sequence: CDR1 MGHDK, CDR2 SYGVNS. V was cut by 5 bases and J by 10 bases, with 12 bases left in between. The CDR3 runs 12 residues.

This clonotype was detected only a few times. This sequence joins TRBV11-2 and TRBJ2-3; 7 nucleotides match TRBD1. CDR3 length equals 14 residues. The V gene end was trimmed by 3 bases and the J gene end by 6 bases; junction bases not matched to a gene: 6. Per the germline V gene, CDR1 is SGHAT and CDR2 is FQNNGV. Here the CDR3 DNA reads TGTGCCAGCAGCTTTCTACAGGGGTCGGATACGCAGTATTTT. This codes for CASSFLQGSDTQYF.

This clonotype has a handful of counts. The chain is built from TRBV7-3 and TRBJ2-3, with TRBD2 as a possible D gene (5 bases). Germline CDR1 reads SGHTA; CDR2 reads FQGTGA. Trimming removed 2 bases at V and 4 bases at J, with 13 bases between. The CDR3 runs to 15 residues. The CDR3 region is CASSLSLATADTQYF. CDR3 nucleotide sequence: TGTGCCAGCAGCTTATCCCTAGCTACGGCAGATACGCAGTATTTT.